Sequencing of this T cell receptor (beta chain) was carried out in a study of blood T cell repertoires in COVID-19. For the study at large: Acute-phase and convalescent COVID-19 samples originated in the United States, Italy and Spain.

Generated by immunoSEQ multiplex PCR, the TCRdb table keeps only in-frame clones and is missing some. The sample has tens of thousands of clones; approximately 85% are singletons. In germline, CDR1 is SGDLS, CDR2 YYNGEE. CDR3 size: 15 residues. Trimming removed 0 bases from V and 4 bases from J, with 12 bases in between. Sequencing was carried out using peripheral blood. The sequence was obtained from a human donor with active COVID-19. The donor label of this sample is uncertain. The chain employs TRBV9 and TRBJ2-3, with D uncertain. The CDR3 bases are TGTGCCAGCAGCGTAGGAATAGCTATGCCAGATACGCAGTATTTT. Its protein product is CASSVGIAMPDTQYF.